The subject of this entry is one T cell receptor (beta chain). Its specificity is not known. TCRbeta library preparation incorporated unique molecular identifiers. TCRdb used MiXCR to reprocess the PCR reads, holding one entry per CDR3 protein. The sample records a few hundred thousand distinct CDR3 sequences, more than 20% being singletons. The sample belongs to a study of T-cell reconstitution after alpha-beta-depleted transplantation in children. Study-level findings and limits: T-cell numbers and diversity, one year after transplant, stemmed largely from T cells that were newly produced. Some patients' high day-60 TCRbeta diversity was attributed to recipient cells surviving conditioning. Several hundred graft clones that had expanded were reportedly the source of alpha-beta T cells about two months after transplant.

There are 14 residues in the CDR3. Germline V gives CDR1 SNHLY, CDR2 FYNNEI. The V end lost 4 bases, the J end lost 4 bases, and 8 bases lay between the germline ends. This sequence joins TRBV2 and TRBJ1-6; no definite D call. This receptor was taken from a boy younger than two with Wiskott-Aldrich syndrome, due to receive a stem cell transplant. Sequenced here: PBMCs, sampled before TCRalphabeta/CD19-depleted stem cell transplant. CDR3 residues: CASSGDTYNSPLHF. CDR3 bases: TGTGCCAGCAGTGGAGACACATATAATTCACCCCTCCACTTT.